The TCR beta chain described here comes from a study of long-term antiretroviral therapy in people with HIV (dated by TCRdb to between 2020 and 2023). Turning to the overall study: The earliest samples were collected approximately a decade before the 2015 WHO recommendation for immediate ART, a period when ART was typically delayed until CD4 counts fell. A total of 192 cryopreserved PBMC samples were contributed to the cohort by 30 adults with confirmed HIV infection, with samples collected serially over a mean of around 6 years (range 1-12). Among the 25 to 35 participants with HIV, approximately 10 were female. Test extractions of a monoclonal T-cell line alongside fewer than 40 polyclonal samples showed no cross-contamination during QIAcube processing. This retrospective serial study examined whether starting ART and sustained HIV suppression were associated with changes in the composition and diversity of the TRB repertoire in peripheral blood. The investigation overall reported the following: Inferences about post-ART repertoire changes are limited because no data were available on ART adherence, viral resistance or therapy changes. Because cell numbers in pre-ART samples were limited, unsorted PBMC were profiled instead of sorted CD4+ and CD8+ T cells. A significant increase in TRB diversity was found to be associated with ART initiation, although TRB diversity was observed to remain significantly below that of transplant donor controls even after long-term ART. Samples dated from the mid-2000s to the late 2010s, and the ART regimens used may be less effective than current ones. At every time point, the repertoire was dominated by expanded TRB clones first identified before ART initiation, although this dominance fluctuated and, in many PLHIV, declined after ART. Because PBMC availability was limited, only the TCR beta chain was sequenced, with no alpha chain pairing. Narrower CDR3 length ranges were observed in HIV repertoires than in controls, and an antigen-experienced repertoire with only a slight naive shift after ART was suggested by the network structure.

Sequencing of the TRB variable region was done with the immunoSEQ hsTCRB v3.0 assay at survey level resolution. TRB sequencing targeted a depth of about 35,000-50,000 T-cell genomes per sample. Pooled TRB libraries were sequenced on an Illumina MiSeq with a v3 150-cycle kit. Concerning the study's data processing: Repertoire analysis was run in R within a reproducible Nextflow workflow that covered QC, data transformation and analysis. LymphoSeq2, an R package for AIRR-Seq data exploration, was used to implement custom analyses. After excluding a few samples that yielded fewer than 5000 total TRB sequences, 150 to 200 HIV repertoires remained for analysis. Among the 170 to 200 HIV repertoires that were kept, around 60 were collected before ART initiation and over 120 were collected after ART initiation. Repertoires were downsampled to 5000 TRB nucleotide sequences, and summary statistics were averaged over 100 downsampling iterations. The analysis kept only TRB sequences whose CDR3 regions were at least seven amino acids long. A Shannon entropy-derived clonality score and the Gini coefficient were used to measure diversity. In the repertoire networks, any two of the top 5000 CDR3 amino acid sequences were connected whenever the two sequences differed by an edit distance of one. GLIPH2 predicted antigen specificity groups and MHC restriction for TRB CDR3 amino acid sequences. CDR3 amino acid sequences were matched against VDJdb and McPAS-TCR to flag known CMV, EBV, HIV or tissue antigen associations. Pre-ART, post-ART and control groups were compared with Wilcoxon signed-rank tests and Holm-Bonferroni correction. TCRdb retrieved this table from immuneACCESS and kept in-frame rearrangements only. Not all clones are present; in checked studies, unresolved V genes account for under half, and no reason is known for the remainder. The V and J calls and the clone size are those of that table, but D and trimming were determined from the DNA. This sample has fewer than 30,000 clones in its table, and 95% of those were observed once. The ten largest clones capture more than 8% of the sample.

Regarding this clone: The antigen it binds to is not known. Per-base quality was not reported, and no clone a single base away is much larger than it.

To be included, a participant needed at least one PBMC sample from before ART initiation plus at least two post-ART samples. All participants with HIV were treated in the United States of America. Before DNA extraction, cryopreserved samples of 1-10 million PBMC were thawed and washed. At the time of the earliest PBMC sample, participants with HIV were aged between about 20 and 55 years. PBMC samples were contributed by each participant from 1-4 timepoints before ART initiation and 2-8 timepoints after ART initiation, with a median of 7 samples. For every participant, serial HIV viral load, CD4+ T-cell count, ART history and demographic data were obtained. Genomic DNA was extracted from unsorted PBMC with a Qiagen kit on a QIAcube, processed in batches of 12 samples. Taken from the germline V gene (reference sequence), the CDR1 and CDR2 loops are SGHKS and YYEKEE. The CDR3 covers 15 residues, taking in both the cysteine and the phenylalanine. Just the 45-base CDR3 DNA is kept, in frame starting at base 1. V drops 4 bases and J drops 0 bases, leaving 14 bases in between.

The sequence links TRBV5-5 to TRBJ2-7; the D gene assignment is perhaps TRBD1 or TRBD2, with each matching 6 bases. The specimen was unsorted PBMCs, collected 5.3 years after starting antiretroviral therapy. The clonotype originates from a man younger than 40 with HIV. The CDR3 protein sequence reads: CASSLKEGGSYEQYF. The DNA reads TGTGCCAGCAGCCTTAAGGAGGGGGGCTCCTACGAGCAGTACTTC.